Reported below is one TCR beta chain. The antigen it binds to is not known. Library construction relied on 5' RACE. Preparation of each TCR library used roughly 3,300 ng of total RNA. cDNA was synthesized with SMARTScribe reverse transcriptase in eight separate reactions per sample. During cDNA synthesis, template switching was used to introduce unique molecular identifiers that contained a 6-nucleotide sample barcode. TCRalpha and TCRbeta cDNA was amplified by two nested PCRs of about 15 and 9 cycles, with bead purification after each PCR. Before amplification, the cDNA was treated with uracil DNA-glycosylase and purified using the QIAquick PCR purification kit. The second PCR was the step at which Illumina TruSeq-compatible adapters and sample-specific barcodes were added. Library quality and concentration were assessed using TapeStation and Qubit, and 5 to 6 ng of each library was pooled. Sequencing of pooled libraries was carried out on an Illumina HiSeq2500 single-index Rapid Run using 2 x 100 bp reads and custom sequencing primers. Per the authors' processing: MiGEC version 1.2.6 was used for UMI-based consensus assembly, which corrected PCR and sequencing errors. MiXCR version 2.1.1 handled V(D)J alignment, clonotype assembly and CDR3 extraction. Normalisation of gene usage, clonotype sharing and MAIT/NKT TCR abundance was achieved by analysing the top 1000, 10 000 and 20 000 clonotypes per sample. Diversity was computed as the inverse Simpson index with the vegan R package after downsampling to 27 000 UMIs. Paired Mann-Whitney U tests were applied to discordant twin pairs, and Benjamini-Hochberg correction was used for multiple testing. Following TCRdb reprocessing, every CDR3 protein sequence forms one entry, and DNA is not provided. TCRdb's processing, not the study's, gives the V and J calls here. The table for this sample shows around 400,000 distinct CDR3 sequences. Around 2.5% of the sample rests with the top ten.

This entry comes from a study of monozygotic twins with inflammatory bowel disease (dated 2019 in TCRdb). For the study in its entirety: In total, 28 monozygotic twin pairs made up the full study: 19 Danish pairs, all IBD-discordant, plus nine German pairs, of which four were IBD-concordant and five were IBD-discordant. Each individual had, on average, about 151 000 unique TCRalpha sequences and 181 000 unique TCRbeta sequences available for analysis. Disease-associated traits were sought mainly through comparisons between IBD patients and their genetically identical healthy co-twins within discordant pairs.

The germline V gene (reference sequence) provides CDR1 SGHNT and CDR2 YYREEE. CDR3 length: 16 amino acids, cysteine to phenylalanine. The entry carries no DNA sequence. The investigation overall reported the following: Compared with healthy twins, IBD patients shared fewer clonotypes with other individuals, and the difference was most pronounced in patients with signs of disease activity. No difference in repertoire similarity was observed between concordant and discordant twins, possibly owing to limited statistical power. Because patients were on differing immunosuppressive treatments, the repertoires may have picked up extra background noise and inter-individual variability. A decrease in TCRbeta repertoire diversity, as measured by inverse Simpson index, was observed in IBD patients compared with their healthy co-twins. Different T cell subtypes could not be distinguished in the analysis. The results gave no support for a single strong signal or clonotype linked to IBD.

From each donor, a roughly 2.5 ml peripheral blood sample was drawn into PAXgene tubes and stored at -80 degrees C. Without any T cell sorting, total RNA was extracted from whole blood using the PAXgene blood miRNA kit on an automated QIAcube. Peripheral blood from monozygotic twin pairs, either concordant or discordant for inflammatory bowel disease, underwent deep TCRalpha and TCRbeta repertoire profiling that used unique molecular barcoding. Smoking habits were recorded for all twin pairs, and individuals were classified as current, former or never smokers. This TCR derives from a human donor with ulcerative colitis or Crohn's disease, or a healthy co-twin of an affected twin (not recorded which). The V and J segments used are TRBV5-4 and TRBJ2-2. What was sequenced was blood. CDR3 sequence: CASSLYSHRHTGELFF. Extended through the reference TRBV5-4 and TRBJ2-2 proteins, this CDR3 yields the full variable domain: ETGVTQSPTHLIKTRGQQVTLRCSSQSGHNTVSWYQQALGQGPQFIFQYYREEENGRGNFPPRFSGLQFPNYSSELNVNALELDDSALYLCASSLYSHRHTGELFFGEGSRLTVL.